This is a list of T cell receptor beta chains from one sample in a study of human T cells and chemical hapten exposure. TCRdb fed the RACE reads into MiXCR, producing one record per CDR3 protein. The table has about 68,000 distinct CDR3 sequences, roughly 9.7% seen once. Sequencing was performed on whole blood, taken in connection with sensitization to the hapten diphenylcyclopropenone (DPC). These receptors all come from a woman between 50 and 59 years old with alopecia areata. Some clones in this sample may be carry-over from other donors' samples. CDR3s include the opening cysteine and the closing phenylalanine or tryptophan. The D gene is left open where the match is weak. Size values are once, few and many counts, or a class for expanded clones, and some rows have none.

clone size	V gene	J gene	D gene	CDR3 DNA	CDR3 protein
NA	TRBV6-1	TRBJ1-4	NA	TGTGCCAGCAGTCGAATTAGTTCCAGACATAATGAAAAACTGTTTTTT	CASSRISSRHNEKLFF
few	TRBV5-6	TRBJ1-2	TRBD1	TGTGCCAGCAGCCCGAAATATAGGAGCAGGGGGCTTTTCTATGGCTACACCTTC	CASSPKYRSRGLFYGYTF
many	TRBV24-1	TRBJ2-1	NA	TGTGCCACGGAGGGGCGGCCCTACAATGAGCAGTTCTTC	CATEGRPYNEQFF
NA	TRBV12-3/TRBV12-4	TRBJ1-5	NA	TGTGCCAGCAGTTTAACAAGGAATGGCAATCAGCCCCAGCATTTT	CASSLTRNGNQPQHF
NA	TRBV5-4	TRBJ1-1	NA	TGTGCCAGCAGCTTTGGACAGATGAACACTGAAGCTTTCTTT	CASSFGQMNTEAFF
many	TRBV28	TRBJ1-2	TRBD1	TGTGCCAGCAGTTCGCGTCGGACAGGGAGCGACACCTTC	CASSSRRTGSDTF
many	TRBV12-3/TRBV12-4	TRBJ2-7	NA	TGTGCCAGCAGGCGAGGATACGAGCAGTACTTC	CASRRGYEQYF
many	TRBV5-6	TRBJ2-1	NA	TGTGCCAGCAGCTCGTACGGTTACAATGAGCAGTTCTTC	CASSSYGYNEQFF
NA	TRBV25-1	TRBJ1-6	NA	TGTGCCAGCAGTGAAGTTGCAGATTCAAGCTCCTATAATTCACCCCTCCACTTT	CASSEVADSSSYNSPLHF
few	TRBV28	TRBJ1-6	NA	TGTGCCAGCAGCCCTCCTCTGAATTCACCCCTCCACTTT	CASSPPLNSPLHF
many	TRBV19	TRBJ1-5	NA	TGTGCCAGTAGTATCGGGACGGGAAAGGGCGGCAATCAGCCCCAGCATTTT	CASSIGTGKGGNQPQHF
NA	TRBV6-6	TRBJ2-7	TRBD1	TGTGCCAGCAGTTACCCTGGGACAGGGAGCTACGAGCAGTACTTC	CASSYPGTGSYEQYF
many	TRBV7-2	TRBJ1-3	NA	TGTGCCAGCAGCTTGTCAGGGGACTCTGGAAACACCATATATTTT	CASSLSGDSGNTIYF
many	TRBV5-1	TRBJ2-2	NA	TGCGCCAGCAGCTTGGCGGGGAATACCGGGGAGCTGTTTTTT	CASSLAGNTGELFF
NA	TRBV28	TRBJ2-7	NA	TGTGCCAGCACCGGGGGCCACTACGAGCAGTACTTC	CASTGGHYEQYF
NA	TRBV6-5	TRBJ1-3	NA	TGTGCCGGCGCCACACAGGGCTCTGGAAACACCATATATTTT	CAGATQGSGNTIYF
NA	TRBV2	TRBJ2-1	NA	TGTGCCAGCAGTGGAGACCGGGGTTCCGCCAATGAGCAGTTCTTC	CASSGDRGSANEQFF
NA	TRBV11-2	TRBJ1-3	TRBD1	TGTGCCAGCAGCGCGCCGGGACAGGGGTACGGAAACACCATATATTTT	CASSAPGQGYGNTIYF
NA	TRBV20-1	TRBJ1-2	NA	TGCAGTGCTAGGGTGGCAGGAGGGAACTATGGCTACACCTTC	CSARVAGGNYGYTF
NA	TRBV5-1	TRBJ2-1	TRBD2	TGCGCCAGCAGCTCCGAGTGGCTAGCGGGGGCAAATGAGCAGTTCTTC	CASSSEWLAGANEQFF
few	TRBV5-1	TRBJ2-2	NA	TGCGCCAGCAGCTCCCAGACCCAGGGGGGCGGGGAGCTGTTTTTT	CASSSQTQGGGELFF
many	TRBV10-2	TRBJ1-1	TRBD1	TGCGCCAGCAGTGAGGGGAGCTGGACAGGGAACACTGAAGCTTTCTTT	CASSEGSWTGNTEAFF
NA	TRBV15	TRBJ1-2	NA	TGTGCCACCAGCAGAGTAGGGGATGACTATGGCTACACCTTC	CATSRVGDDYGYTF
once	TRBV11-2	TRBJ1-5	NA	TGTGCCAGCAGCTTTTCGGAGTACCAGCCCCAGCATTTT	CASSFSEYQPQHF
many	TRBV28	TRBJ1-5	TRBD1	TGTGCCAGCAGTAGGGACAGGAATCAGCCCCAGCATTTT	CASSRDRNQPQHF
many	TRBV28	TRBJ2-1	NA	TGTGCCAGCAGTTCTCCAGAGTTGGGTGGGAGCTCCTACAATGAGCAGTTCTTC	CASSSPELGGSSYNEQFF
many	TRBV7-6	TRBJ2-3	NA	TGTGCCAGCAGCCCCGCCGCTAGACAGGGCACAGATACGCAGTATTTT	CASSPAARQGTDTQYF
NA	TRBV5-5	TRBJ2-7	TRBD1	TGTGCCAGCAGCTGGCGGACAGGGCTTCCCTACGAGCAGTACTTC	CASSWRTGLPYEQYF
many	TRBV14	TRBJ1-2	NA	TGTGCCAGCAGCCCTGGGACCTATGGCTACACCTTC	CASSPGTYGYTF
many	TRBV7-2	TRBJ1-4	NA	TGTGCCAGCAGCTTAGATGTGCCAACTAATGAAAAACTGTTTTTT	CASSLDVPTNEKLFF
many	TRBV2	TRBJ1-5	NA	TGTGCCAGCAGTCAACCTTATAGCAATCAGCCCCAGCATTTT	CASSQPYSNQPQHF
many	TRBV7-2	TRBJ2-7	TRBD2	TGTGCCAGCAGCTCTGGTGGGAGGGTATACGAGCAGTACTTC	CASSSGGRVYEQYF
NA	TRBV5-1	TRBJ2-7	NA	TGCGCCAGCAGCCCCAGTCCAGGGGTCCACTCCTACGAGCAGTACTTC	CASSPSPGVHSYEQYF
many	TRBV27	TRBJ2-3	TRBD1	TGTGCCAGCAGTTCGCTTCTACAGGGGGCAGATACGCAGTATTTT	CASSSLLQGADTQYF
NA	TRBV29-1	TRBJ1-1	TRBD1	TGCAGCGTTTATAGAGGGGGCCGGGACACTGAAGCTTTCTTT	CSVYRGGRDTEAFF
few	TRBV10-3	TRBJ1-5	NA	TGTGCCATCTCTGAGAGTAGCAATCAGCCCCAGCATTTT	CAISESSNQPQHF
many	TRBV20-1	TRBJ1-5	TRBD1	TGCAGTGCCCAACAGGGGAATCAGCCCCAGCATTTT	CSAQQGNQPQHF
NA	TRBV19	TRBJ1-2	NA	TGTGCCAGTAGTGTCATAAACAACGCCGCGGGCTATGGCTACACCTTC	CASSVINNAAGYGYTF
NA	TRBV12-3/TRBV12-4	TRBJ1-5	NA	TGTGCCAGCAGTTTGGTTGTGGGGACAAGCAATCAGCCCCAGCATTTT	CASSLVVGTSNQPQHF
NA	TRBV7-9	TRBJ2-1	NA	TGTGCCAGCAGCTTAGACCTGAGGTACAATGAGCAGTTCTTC	CASSLDLRYNEQFF
many	TRBV24-1	TRBJ2-1	NA	TGTGCCACCAGTGATGATCGGGACCCCGAGCAGTTCTTC	CATSDDRDPEQFF
few	TRBV4-2	TRBJ2-7	NA	TGTGCCAGCAGCCAAGCAGACTACGAGCAGTACTTC	CASSQADYEQYF
few	TRBV29-1	TRBJ2-1	TRBD2	TGCAGCGTTGAAGGTCTAGCGGGAGGTCGTGAGCAGTTCTTC	CSVEGLAGGREQFF
many	TRBV28	TRBJ2-7	NA	TGTGCCAGCAGTTTAATGGGAGCCCCGGCGCAGTACTTC	CASSLMGAPAQYF
few	TRBV12-3/TRBV12-4	TRBJ2-1	NA	TGTGCCAGCAGTTTTCGGGGATTCAACTCCTACAATGAGCAGTTCTTC	CASSFRGFNSYNEQFF
many	TRBV3-1	TRBJ2-1	TRBD2	TGTGCCAGCAGCCAAGAACTCTTGGCTAGCGGGAGACGGAGCAATGAGCAGTTCTTC	CASSQELLASGRRSNEQFF
many	TRBV19	TRBJ2-3	TRBD2	TGTGCCAGTAGTACTCGACTGACTAGCGGCAACACAGATACGCAGTATTTT	CASSTRLTSGNTDTQYF
few	TRBV5-1	TRBJ2-1	NA	TGCGCCAGCACGGCTGGCCTCAATGAGCAGTTCTTC	CASTAGLNEQFF